This paragraph covers one TCR beta chain sequence. This clone was picked up a small number of times. The target of this receptor is not known. Base qualities are not at hand, and no much larger clone is one base apart. This sample is part of a study of cytomegalovirus exposure and HLA in healthy donors (dated by TCRdb to the late 2010s). Describing the broader study: According to an earlier analysis of 587 of the donors, about 179 million T cells yielded roughly 110 million unique TCR beta sequences and about 300 Gb of sequence data. Typing coverage differed by locus: A, B, C, DRB1 and DQB1 were typed in about 629-640 donors, DQA1 in 500 to 550, DPA1 in approximately 600, and DPB1 in approximately 450. Donor age, sex, ethnicity and CMV serostatus were compiled together with the repertoire data. The genetic ancestry cluster associated with self-reported Caucasian donors included about 81% of the roughly 380 genotyped donors. The T cell repertoires of 666 subjects were profiled by immunosequencing and related to cytomegalovirus serostatus. HLA typing included class I and class II loci at four-digit resolution. The study combined high-throughput TCR immunosequencing, statistical association of individual TCRs with disease status, and machine learning to predict cytomegalovirus infection status. Besides the first cohort of some 670 subjects, a separate validation cohort made up of 90 to 150 different subjects was used. All discovery cohort repertoires had been generated using a single sequencing platform. Four or five DR-DQ haplotypes were handled as single units for association and clustering because linkage in the cohort was strong. Approximately 310 gigabases of sequencing data and tens of millions of unique TCR sequences were included in an early release covering about 700 HLA-typed donors. In a later genetic analysis, genome-wide SNP genotypes for about 55% of the 666 donors were used, and that subset was treated as a discovery cohort. The study was designed to test whether signatures of past pathogen exposure could be identified by cataloging public T cell receptors. Across approximately 400 genotyped donors of the cohort, an average of approximately 220,000 unique TCR beta nucleotide sequences per donor were sequenced, and 15% to 20% of those sequences were non-productive. Rather than using new phenotypic data, the later analysis identified candidate immune exposures from TCR beta sequences and from how often those sequences occurred across donors. To study patterns of TCR occurrence, a later analysis re-analyzed previously published TCR beta repertoires from 600 to 750 donors and added high-resolution HLA genotyping. To decide whether each TCR beta V gene segment behaved as functional or pseudogenic, an earlier analysis of some 600 of the donors relied on high-throughput TCR beta sequencing.

Library prep was done by the immunoSEQ multiplex PCR assay. The multiplex PCR relied on a mix of 60 forward primers for TCR Vbeta segments and 13 reverse primers for TCR Jbeta segments. Amplification of the CDR3 region of rearranged TCR beta genes was performed with a multiplex PCR assay on genomic DNA. Amplified TCR beta libraries were sequenced as 87-base-pair reads on the Illumina HiSeq System. The paper's processing steps were these. A later analysis tallied about 77 million unique TCR beta chains across the 640 or so repertoires, and 10 million to 11 million of those chains were shared by two or more donors. A nearest-neighbor algorithm error-corrected the raw reads and collapsed the reads into unique sequences, merging closely related sequences to remove PCR and sequencing errors. CDR3 sequences were aligned to IMGT reference sequences to assign V, D and J gene segments. For a sequence to be retained, at least a six-nucleotide match to both a V gene segment and a J gene segment was required. A rearrangement counted as productive if the CDR3 had no stop codons and remained in frame with V and J, and every other rearrangement counted as non-productive. CDR3 was defined by IMGT convention, running from the second conserved V-encoded cysteine to the conserved J-encoded phenylalanine. The earlier analysis of about 530 of the donors excluded any sequence lacking an unambiguous match to a single V gene segment. In an earlier analysis of approximately 590 of the donors, V segments were called functional above 56.7% productive rearrangements and were called segregating when the between-donor standard deviation exceeded 5%. A statistical classification framework was built to diagnose cytomegalovirus status from the catalog of TCR beta chain sequences. In a later analysis, TCR nucleotide sequences were compared against IMGT/GENE-DB human TR gene sequences so that V and J genes could be assigned. Using the TCRdist pipeline, a later analysis assigned CDR3 sequences along with most-parsimonious VDJ recombination scenarios. In a later analysis, every TCR beta chain was defined by the combination of its CDR3 amino acid sequence and its V-gene family, and reads without a unique V-gene family were dropped. In a later analysis, some 600 highly shared, low-generation-probability nucleotide sequences were removed to address suspected cross-contamination and a sequencing artifact. In a later analysis, a clonal expansion index was calculated for each public chain from normalized within-repertoire ranks of inferred template counts. Generation probabilities in a later analysis came from a VDJ recombination model fitted to out-of-frame rearrangements, and those results were checked against IGoR. In a later analysis, TCR-TCR, TCR-HLA and TCR-CMV co-occurrence was scored with hypergeometric tests, and a repertoire-size bias correction was applied to TCR pairs. False discovery rates were estimated in a later analysis by permuting HLA or CMV assignments 20 times. In a later analysis, co-occurring TCRs were grouped using DBSCAN, with TCRdist sequence similarity added in when clustering inside HLA-allele-positive subsets. For co-occurrence clustering, repertoires with fewer than 30,000 or more than 120,000 public chains were excluded, along with five repertoires with anomalous nucleotide sharing. TCRdb obtained this table from immuneACCESS and retained in-frame rearrangements with V and J assigned. These tables miss some clones; where compared with another copy, unresolved V genes account for less than half of the shortfall, and the remainder is unexplained. For V, J and clone size, that table is used; D and trimming come from the DNA. The sample yields 100,000 to 150,000 clones; roughly 84% were counted once. Together, the top ten hold 1.2% of the sample.

The investigation overall reported the following: In a later genetic analysis, fewer N-insertions in productive TCRs were reported among donors in an Asian-associated ancestry cluster than the roughly 640-donor mean. When HLA alleles, especially DR and DQ, strongly co-occurred, attributing TCR associations to individual alleles was difficult. Sequencing depth was assumed to be roughly uniform across donors in the presence/absence analyses, though that assumption may not hold. Compared with equally common non-associated chains, HLA-associated TCR beta chains in a later analysis were more clonally expanded and had lower generation probabilities. Because counts were too low, more than 15 rarely observed V segments, including chromosome 9 orphons, were left out of the earlier analysis of roughly 600 of the donors. Because HLA typing was unavailable for some donors at each locus, only the typed subset was used in association tests. In a later analysis, most CMV-associated TCR beta chains were found to appear HLA-restricted, with HLA associations seemingly driven largely by CMV exposure. Three of the identified cytomegalovirus-associated TCR beta chains were confirmed in vitro to be specific for cytomegalovirus antigens. V-gene and J-gene trimming of TCR beta chains was associated with a missense DCLRE1C variant in a later genetic analysis, and the association was replicated in an independent cohort. In a later analysis, TCR association rates were found to vary across HLA loci, with the most associated TCRs seen for DRB1 alleles and the fewest for HLA-C alleles. Linkage disequilibrium might explain the correlated functional status among segregating V segments, but an unknown experimental factor could not be ruled out. Most TCR sequences were seen in very few donors, while some public TCRs were found in many individuals. A group of highly shared sequence variants was considered likely to be a technical artifact of the sequencing pipeline. Cytomegalovirus status was reported to be diagnosed by the classifier with high specificity and sensitivity in both the original and validation cohorts. The only immune exposure information available for the cohort was CMV serostatus. Some IMGT-functional V segments, including TRBV6-2 and TRBV6-3, could not be told apart with the 87-base-pair reads, so those segments were excluded. According to a later analysis, parvovirus B19, influenza, CMV and Epstein-Barr virus appeared linked to several top co-occurrence clusters. At a false discovery rate of 0.05, a later analysis linked under 20,000 TCR beta sequences to specific HLA alleles. In an earlier analysis of 587 of the donors, most TCR beta V segments appeared in productive rearrangements about 87% or about 30% of the time, broadly matching IMGT annotations. A further reported finding was that TCR beta sequences accurately predicted the HLA-A and HLA-B alleles for most subjects in the first cohort. According to the authors, the approach could potentially be generalized to other disease states and immunological phenotypes. Only TCR beta chains were sequenced in this cohort, and the absence of alpha or paired-chain data limited detectable features. The study gave a list of 150 to 200 TCR beta chains associated with cytomegalovirus.

The cohort comprised fewer than 700 healthy bone marrow donors. At the time of sampling, all cohort members were nominally healthy, though unrecorded immune exposures were likely present. The donor was CMV seronegative and was included in the group of 352 seronegative cohort members. Every donor gave a peripheral blood sample, and the peripheral blood mononuclear cells from that sample were used for TCR beta sequencing. The Qiagen DNeasy Blood Extraction Kit was used to extract genomic DNA from the blood cell samples. V ends up 10 bases short and J 4 bases short, with an unmatched junction base count of 8. The CDR3 numbers 15 residues from cysteine through phenylalanine. Only the CDR3 DNA stays, 45 bases, in frame from base 1. According to the germline V gene, CDR1 reads MRHNA and CDR2 reads SNTAGT.

The sequence came from a girl aged 2 to 10 in good health and CMV-seronegative. In this chain, TRBV6-4 is recombined with TRBJ2-3; the central 13 bases match TRBD2. The source material was PBMCs. The nucleotide sequence is TGTGCCAACCTTCGGACTAGCGGGGGATCAGATACGCAGTATTTT. Its translation is CANLRTSGGSDTQYF.